The next 23 T cell receptor beta chains were all read from a single sample in a study of cytomegalovirus exposure and HLA in healthy donors. The PCR made use of 60 Vbeta and 13 Jbeta primers. Method: immunoSEQ multiplex PCR; TCRdb's copy keeps in-frame clones and lacks some. The sample holds more than 100,000 clones. The source material was PBMCs. All receptors derive from a woman aged 40 to 50 in good health and CMV-seronegative.

The chain carries TRBV6-5 and TRBJ2-3; D might be TRBD2 (5 bases). The CDR3 covers 15 residues. V gave up 4 bases and J gave up 4 bases, with 15 bases separating them. The germline CDR1 and CDR2 sequences are MNHEY and SVGAGI. The CDR3 nucleotides are TGTGCCAGCAGTTCGGAGGCGTCACGGGCAGATACGCAGTATTTT. Amino acid sequence: CASSSEASRADTQYF.

The chain links TRBV4-2 to TRBJ1-5; perhaps TRBD1 as D (6 bases). The CDR3 totals 16 residues. V gave up 0 bases and J gave up 4 bases, with 13 bases separating them. Germline V gives CDR1 LGHNA, CDR2 YNFKEQ. This CDR3 is CASSQESGERNQPQHF. The CDR3 coding sequence is TGTGCCAGCAGCCAAGAGTCAGGGGAACGTAATCAGCCCCAGCATTTT.

This sequence joins TRBV5-1 and TRBJ2-2; TRBD1 aligns across 7 bases. The V and J ends lost 5 bases and 3 bases, in that order; junction bases with no gene match: 7. This CDR3 is built from 15 residues. The germline V gene encodes CDR1 SGHRS and CDR2 YFSETQ. The CDR3 DNA reads as TGCGCCAGCAGGTACAGGGGACCGGACACCGGGGAGCTGTTTTTT. This sequence encodes CASRYRGPDTGELFF.

V usage is TRBV5-4 and J usage is TRBJ1-1; no firm D call. Trimming pared 0 bases from V and 2 bases from J, leaving 11 bases between. CDR1 and CDR2 (germline): SGHNT, YYREEE (reference sequence). This CDR3 region has 15 residues. Here the CDR3 reads CASSLEPAGNTEAFF. Written as DNA, the CDR3 is TGTGCCAGCAGCTTGGAGCCTGCGGGAAACACTGAAGCTTTCTTT. The entire variable domain, with the rest obtained from reference TRBV5-4 and TRBJ1-1, is as follows: ETGVTQSPTHLIKTRGQQVTLRCSSQSGHNTVSWYQQALGQGPQFIFQYYREEENGRGNFPPRFSGLQFPNYSSELNVNALELDDSALYLCASSLEPAGNTEAFFGQGTRLTVV.

To note about this clone: This sample includes further DNA sequences coding for the same CDR3. The V and J genes are TRBV18 and TRBJ1-2, with D unresolved. Trimming took off 2 bases at V and 3 bases at J, with 7 bases between the two ends. Germline lookup yields CDR1 KGHSH and CDR2 LQKENI. This CDR3 is 13 amino acids long. In DNA form, the CDR3 reads TGTGCCAGCTCACCAAGCCGAGACTATGGCTACACCTTC. Translated, it gives CASSPSRDYGYTF. The full variable domain, with the rest looked up from reference TRBV18 and TRBJ1-2, is NAGVMQNPRHLVRRRGQEARLRCSPMKGHSHVYWYRQLPEEGLKFMVYLQKENIIDESGMPKERFSAEFPKEGPSILRIQQVVRGDSAAYFCASSPSRDYGYTFGSGTRLTVV.

The V and J genes are TRBV27 and TRBJ1-1, with unresolved D. The CDR3 consists of 15 residues. The germline V and J ends were trimmed by 6 bases and 1 base, with 15 bases remaining between them. Germline loops: CDR1 MNHEY, CDR2 SMNVEV (reference sequence). The CDR3 DNA sequence: TGTGCCAGCAGGCGCGCCGGAGCCCCGAACACTGAAGCTTTCTTT. Translating it yields CASRRAGAPNTEAFF.

This chain links TRBV9 with TRBJ1-2; TRBD1 aligns across 7 bases. There are 16 residues in the CDR3. The V segment lost 4 bases and the J segment 0 bases; nucleotides outside the gene matches: 9. The germline gives CDR1 SGDLS, CDR2 YYNGEE. CDR3 nucleotides: TGTGCCAGCAGCCCCCAGGGGGTCCGGGCTAACTATGGCTACACCTTC. This encodes CASSPQGVRANYGYTF.

The rearrangement uses TRBV10-3 and TRBJ1-3; D ambiguous. This CDR3 is 15 amino acids long. The germline V gene encodes CDR1 ENHRY and CDR2 SYGVKD. V dropped 4 bases and J dropped 4 bases, with 14 bases sitting between them. DNA of the CDR3: TGTGCCATCAGTGCAGGAGGGAAACAGGGAAACACCATATATTTT. It translates to CAISAGGKQGNTIYF.

The V and J genes are TRBV4-2 and TRBJ2-5; possibly TRBD2 for D (7 bases). The CDR3 is made up of 15 amino acids. Germline loops: CDR1 LGHNA, CDR2 YNFKEQ. Trimming removed 6 bases from V and 4 bases from J, with 18 bases in between. The CDR3 sequence: CASRSERGASETQYF. CDR3 in DNA: TGTGCCAGCAGGTCAGAACGGGGGGCTTCAGAGACCCAGTACTTC.

V usage is TRBV6-5 and J usage is TRBJ1-6; D not certain. CDR1 is MNHEY, CDR2 SVGAGI, per germline. The CDR3 length is 14 residues. The V gene lost 5 bases and the J gene lost 4 bases, with 9 bases spanning the gap. CDR3 sequence (DNA): TGTGCCAGCAGTAATTCGGGGTATAATTCACCCCTCCACTTT. This translates into CASSNSGYNSPLHF.

CDR3 protein: CASSHKRGGGGEGFF. The CDR3, as DNA: TGTGCCAGCAGCCATAAGCGGGGGGGCGGCGGAGAAGGGTTCTTC. The V call is TRBV7-2, the J call TRBJ2-1; 10 bases are a match to TRBD2. The J segment lost 15 bases and the V segment lost 5 bases, leaving 16 bases of the junction unmatched. CDR1 SGHTA and CDR2 FQGNSA come from the germline V gene. The CDR3 is made up of 15 amino acids.

The chain couples TRBV7-3 to TRBJ1-3; TRBD1 matches at 8 bases. With V trimmed by 6 bases and J by 2 bases, 6 bases remained unmatched. CDR3 length: 15 amino acids. Germline V gives CDR1 SGHTA, CDR2 FQGTGA. CDR3 loop: CASSSQGATGNTIYF. Here the CDR3 DNA reads TGTGCCAGCAGTTCTCAGGGGGCGACTGGAAACACCATATATTTT.

V usage is TRBV7-8 and J usage is TRBJ2-3; 13 bases line up with TRBD2. The V gene end was trimmed by 3 bases and the J gene end by 6 bases; junction bases not matched to a gene: 6. The CDR3 has 16 amino acids. CDR1 SGHVS and CDR2 FQNEAQ come from the germline V gene. The CDR3 sequence is CASSLTSGGYRDTQYF. CDR3 DNA sequence: TGTGCCAGCAGCTTGACTAGCGGGGGGTACCGGGATACGCAGTATTTT.

The chain recombines TRBV4-3 with TRBJ2-3; 11 bases map to TRBD2. The trim removed 3 bases at V and 7 bases at J, leaving 18 bases unmatched. Looked up from germline, CDR1 is LGHNA and CDR2 is YSLEER. CDR3 length: 19 residues. CDR3 sequence (DNA): TGCGCCAGCAGCCAGGGTACTAGCGGGGGCACCATTTTATCGTATACGCAGTATTTT. This codes for CASSQGTSGGTILSYTQYF.

This chain connects TRBV10-3 to TRBJ1-4; tentatively, D is TRBD1 (6 bases). Trimming took 0 bases from V and 8 from J, leaving 13 bases between them. Germline values: CDR1 ENHRY, CDR2 SYGVKD. The CDR3 runs to 15 residues. CDR3 DNA sequence: TGTGCCATCAGTGAGTCCGGACAGAGGAAGGAAAAACTGTTTTTT. Protein sequence: CAISESGQRKEKLFF.

The chain is built from TRBV4-2 and TRBJ2-5, with D perhaps TRBD1 (6 bases). The J call may not be correct, given that the DNA end is closer to TRBJ2-7. Germline V gives CDR1 LGHNA, CDR2 YNFKEQ. The CDR3 sequence is 13 residues long. The DNA of the CDR3 is TGTGCCAGCAGCCCCACAGGGTCCTACGAGCAGTACTTC. Its protein product is CASSPTGSYEQYF.

J is TRBJ1-1 and V is TRBV5-6; D is perhaps TRBD1 (5 bases). Per germline, CDR1 SGHDT and CDR2 YYEEEE. V lost 0 bases, J lost 5 bases, and 11 bases lay in between. CDR3 size: 14 residues. For the CDR3, the DNA is TGTGCCAGCAGCTTGGGGGGGGGAGTTACTGAAGCTTTCTTT. Translation gives CASSLGGGVTEAFF.

This chain connects TRBV5-1 to TRBJ2-5; TRBD1 aligns across 7 bases. With 4 bases clipped from V and 2 bases from J, the junction kept 11 bases outside the gene matches. Germline V lookup: CDR1 SGHRS, CDR2 YFSETQ. This CDR3 is built from 16 residues. CDR3 sequence (DNA): TGCGCCAGCAGCGGTACCGGGACAGTGTTACAAGAGACCCAGTACTTC. This encodes CASSGTGTVLQETQYF.

This rearrangement joins TRBV25-1 to TRBJ1-4, with TRBD1 as a possible D gene (5 bases). Germline V gene data show CDR1 as MGHDK and CDR2 as SYGVNS. V was clipped by 8 bases and J by 4 bases, with 11 bases between them. This CDR3 has 13 amino acids. In DNA, the CDR3 is TGTGCCAGCGGGGGGGGTTTTAATGAAAAACTGTTTTTT. The encoded protein is CASGGGFNEKLFF.

The chain links TRBV9 to TRBJ2-1, with 7 positions matching TRBD2. The CDR3 runs to 12 residues. J was trimmed by 7 bases and V by 4 bases; bases with no gene match: 2. Looked up from germline, CDR1 is SGDLS and CDR2 is YYNGEE. In DNA form, the CDR3 reads TGTGCCAGCAGCTCGGGGGGAAATGAGCAGTTCTTC. It translates to CASSSGGNEQFF.

The J gene is TRBJ2-5, the V gene TRBV19, with D possibly matching TRBD1 (6 bases). Germline-derived CDR1 and CDR2 are LNHDA and SQIVND (reference sequence). This CDR3 comprises 16 residues. V was trimmed by 5 bases and J by 4 bases, leaving 20 bases between them. CDR3 nucleotide sequence: TGTGCCAGTAGTTCCCGATCCGGGCAGGGGACAGAGACCCAGTACTTC. Translation gives CASSSRSGQGTETQYF.

The genes are TRBV29-1 and TRBJ2-5, with 11 positions matching TRBD1. V shed 4 bases, J shed 6 bases, and the junction held 10 bases outside the gene matches. Per germline, CDR1 SQVTM and CDR2 ANQGSEA. CDR3 length: 15 residues. The CDR3 spells CSVASRTGGIQTQYF. DNA for the CDR3: TGCAGCGTTGCCAGTAGGACAGGGGGCATACAGACCCAGTACTTC.

The V call is TRBV4-3, the J call TRBJ2-1, with a possible D match to TRBD2 (6 bases). CDR1 is LGHNA and CDR2 is YSLEER in the germline V gene. V was pared by 4 bases and J by 2 bases, with 12 bases between. CDR3 length: 15 amino acids. The CDR3 bases are TGCGCCAGCAGCCCGCGGGGAGGCGCCTACAATGAGCAGTTCTTC. Its translation is CASSPRGGAYNEQFF.